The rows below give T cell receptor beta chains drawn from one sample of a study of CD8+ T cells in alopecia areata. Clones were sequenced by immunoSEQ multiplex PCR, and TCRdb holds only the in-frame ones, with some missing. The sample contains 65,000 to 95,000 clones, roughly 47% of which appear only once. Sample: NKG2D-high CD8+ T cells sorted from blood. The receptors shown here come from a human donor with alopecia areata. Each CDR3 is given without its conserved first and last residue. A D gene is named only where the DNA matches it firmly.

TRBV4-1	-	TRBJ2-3	ASSRAGGDTQY
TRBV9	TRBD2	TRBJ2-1	ASSPGTSGYNEQF
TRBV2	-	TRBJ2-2	ASSEDRPGELF
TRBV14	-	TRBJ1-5	ASSSSGQPQH
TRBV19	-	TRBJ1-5	ASSRRGSNQPQH
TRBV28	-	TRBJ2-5	ASSLSRSLETQY
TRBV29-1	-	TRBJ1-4	SVEDGGRGLNEKLF
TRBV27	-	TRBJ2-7	ASSSRGPYEQY
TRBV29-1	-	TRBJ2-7	SARTGRSYEQY
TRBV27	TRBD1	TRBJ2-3	ASSGTGSTDTQY
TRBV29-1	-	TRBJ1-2	SVPGYYGYT